Listed below are T cell receptor beta chains from one sample, sequenced in a study of T cell responses to AZD1222 COVID-19 vaccine. Generated by immunoSEQ multiplex PCR, the TCRdb table keeps only in-frame clones and is missing some. Here the sample spans fewer than 120,000 clones, roughly 90% being singletons. The material sequenced was peripheral blood, taken on day 0 of AZD1222 vaccination. The receptors come from an adult in good health. Both conserved end residues are part of each CDR3. A D gene is named only where the DNA matches it firmly. The size of a clone is reported for some rows only, either as once, few or many, or as a class for expanded clones.

TRBD1 TRBJ1-1 TRBV3-1/TRBV3-2 15 - TGTGCCAGCAGCCCCCTTTCACAGGGGGTCACTGAAGCTTTCTTT CASSPLSQGVTEAFF
TRBD2 TRBJ2-1 TRBV11-3 17 - TGTGCCAGCAGCAAAGGGACTAGCGGGAGAAGATACAATGAGCAGTTCTTC CASSKGTSGRRYNEQFF
- TRBJ1-6 TRBV25-1 17 - TGTGCCAGCAGTGATGGTGGGCGGGGTGCGAGGAATTCACCCCTCCACTTT CASSDGGRGARNSPLHF
- TRBJ1-5 TRBV5-5 15 - TGTGCCAGCAGCGGGGAACAGGGACGTTTACAGCCCCAGCATTTT CASSGEQGRLQPQHF
- TRBJ1-1 TRBV18 13 once TGTGCCAGCTCACCTTCAACGAACACTGAAGCTTTCTTT CASSPSTNTEAFF
TRBD2 TRBJ2-7 TRBV24-1 15 - TGTGCCACCAGTGACGGGACTAGCGGGAGTAACCAGCAGTACTTC CATSDGTSGSNQQYF
- TRBJ1-3 TRBV5-1 15 - TGCGCCAGCAGCTTGGAGAGTAAAGAAACGGACACCATATATTTT CASSLESKETDTIYF
- TRBJ1-2 TRBV3-1/TRBV3-2 14 - TGTGCCAGCAGCCAAGAGGCGGCGTTCTATGGCTACACCTTC CASSQEAAFYGYTF
- TRBJ1-6 TRBV18 14 once TGTGCCAGCTCACCCATGGAACTTCGGGGACCCCTCCACTTT CASSPMELRGPLHF
TRBD1 TRBJ1-2 TRBV27 15 - TGTGCCAGCAGTTTAGGGGCCCCAACAGGGGGCGGCTACACCTTC CASSLGAPTGGGYTF
TRBD1 TRBJ2-7 TRBV2 14 - TGTGCCAGCAGTGAACCGGGACAGGGATACGAGCAGTACTTC CASSEPGQGYEQYF
- TRBJ1-4 TRBV7-2 15 - TGTGCCAGCAGCTTAGCTGTGGCAACTAATGAAAAACTGTTTTTT CASSLAVATNEKLFF
- TRBJ1-1 TRBV11-3 14 - TGTGCCAGCAGCTTAGGCAACAGCAACACTGAAGCTTTCTTT CASSLGNSNTEAFF
- TRBJ1-2 TRBV6-5 14 - TGTGCCAGCAGCCTAGACAGGATTAACTATGGCTACACCTTC CASSLDRINYGYTF
- TRBJ1-2 TRBV5-4 14 - TGTGCCAGCAGCCCGGGCGGGGGACTAGGCGGCTACACCTTC CASSPGGGLGGYTF
- TRBJ2-7 TRBV5-1 15 once TGCGCCAGCAGCGATCCGACAAACCCGGTCCACGAGCAGTACTTC CASSDPTNPVHEQYF
TRBD1 TRBJ1-4 TRBV9 18 - TGTGCCAGCAGCGCCACACCTTACCCGGGACAGGGGAATGAAAAACTGTTTTTT CASSATPYPGQGNEKLFF
- TRBJ1-1 TRBV6-1 12 - TGTGCCAGCAGTGAAACAGCCCTTGAAGCTTTCTTT CASSETALEAFF
TRBD1 TRBJ1-1 TRBV6-5 13 - TGTGCCAGCACCGGCCGGACAGGGGCTGAAGCTTTCTTT CASTGRTGAEAFF
- TRBJ1-5 TRBV7-9 14 few TGTGCCAGCAGTCCTATGGGAAGCAATCAGCCCCAGCATTTT CASSPMGSNQPQHF
- TRBJ2-2 TRBV5-1 13 - TGCGCGGGCGGACACGGGAACACCGGGGAGCTGTTTTTT CAGGHGNTGELFF
TRBD1 TRBJ1-4 TRBV19 16 once TGTGCCAGTAGTATAGAAAGGGGACAGGGTGACGAAAAACTGTTTTTT CASSIERGQGDEKLFF
- TRBJ1-2 TRBV7-9 14 - TGTGCCAGCAGCACGAGAAATACCAACTATGGCTACACCTTC CASSTRNTNYGYTF
- TRBJ1-5 TRBV12-3/TRBV12-4 13 - TGTGCCAGCGAACAGGCAGGCAATCAGCCCCAGCATTTT CASEQAGNQPQHF
TRBD2 TRBJ2-7 TRBV27 15 - TGTGCCAGCAGTTTATTGACTAGCAGATCCTACGAGCAGTACTTC CASSLLTSRSYEQYF
- TRBJ1-2 TRBV18 14 - TGTGCCAGCTCACCACCGGCCCAGATGCTGAGCTACACCTTC CASSPPAQMLSYTF
- TRBJ1-2 TRBV19 12 once TGTGCCAGTAGCACGGGGGTGACAGGCTACACCTTC CASSTGVTGYTF
- TRBJ1-1 TRBV4-1 16 - TGCGCCAGCAGTTTCACAGTGGGGGGGGTGAACACTGAAGCTTTCTTT CASSFTVGGVNTEAFF
- TRBJ2-7 TRBV5-6 13 - TGTGCCAGCAGCTGGTCGTTAGCTCCGGAGCAGTACTTC CASSWSLAPEQYF
- TRBJ2-2 TRBV5-4 13 - TGTGCCAGCAGCTGGGCTCGGACCGGGGAGCTGTTTTTT CASSWARTGELFF
- TRBJ1-2 TRBV7-8 13 - TGTGCCAGCAGCTTAGCGGGAAGGGATGGCTACACCTTC CASSLAGRDGYTF
- TRBJ2-7 TRBV9 16 few TGTGCCAGCAGCCCCCAAAGGGGGGTGGGGTCCTACGAGCAGTACTTC CASSPQRGVGSYEQYF
- TRBJ2-7 TRBV18 14 - TGTGCCAGCTCACCCCAGGGTTCCTCCTACGAGCAGTACTTC CASSPQGSSYEQYF
- TRBJ2-5 TRBV5-1 15 - TGCGCCAGCAGCTTGGCTCAGGGAGGAAAAGAGACCCAGTACTTC CASSLAQGGKETQYF
TRBD1 TRBJ1-2 TRBV14 16 - TGTGCCAGCAGCCAGGACAGGGCCCCGGTTAACTATGGCTACACCTTC CASSQDRAPVNYGYTF
- TRBJ1-5 TRBV27 14 - TGTGCCAGCAGTGTGGACAGTAGCAATCAGCCCCAGCATTTT CASSVDSSNQPQHF
- TRBJ1-3 TRBV19 16 - TGTGCCAGTAGTAACCCAGGGACCGTGGGAGGAAACACCATATATTTT CASSNPGTVGGNTIYF
- TRBJ1-3 TRBV3-1/TRBV3-2 12 few TGTGCCAGCAGCCAAGCTGGAAACACCATATATTTT CASSQAGNTIYF
- TRBJ2-7 TRBV7-8 14 - TGTGCCAGCAGCACGTGGACAGAGACCTCCGAGCAGTACTTC CASSTWTETSEQYF
- TRBJ1-1 TRBV6-5 12 - TGTGCCAGCAGCCCGGGGGGCACTGAAGCTTTCTTT CASSPGGTEAFF
- TRBJ1-1 TRBV18 16 - TGTGCCAGCTCACCCCCAGGACAGAATTCGAACACTGAAGCTTTCTTT CASSPPGQNSNTEAFF
TRBD1 TRBJ1-1 TRBV18 16 - TGTGCCAGCTCAACACGACAGGGTTTTAAAGGCACTGAAGCTTTCTTT CASSTRQGFKGTEAFF
- TRBJ1-2 TRBV19 16 few TGTGCCAGTAGTATAGATCAAAGGGGACTGACCTATGGCTACACCTTC CASSIDQRGLTYGYTF
- TRBJ2-2 TRBV24-1 15 - TGTGCCACCGCAAAGGGGGGGGCCAACACCGGGGAGCTGTTTTTT CATAKGGANTGELFF
- TRBJ1-2 TRBV27 16 - TGTGCCAGCAGCGTACTGCGGGACAAAGCTAACTATGGCTACACCTTC CASSVLRDKANYGYTF
- TRBJ2-1 TRBV27 14 - TGTGCCAGCAGTTCAGGAAGCTCCTACAATGAGCAGTTCTTC CASSSGSSYNEQFF
TRBD1 TRBJ1-2 TRBV6-5 14 - TGTGCCAGCAGGAACCGGGACAGGGGTGATGGCTACACCTTC CASRNRDRGDGYTF
TRBD2 TRBJ2-7 TRBV29-1 14 - TGCAGCGTTGGGGTGACTAGCGGGAGCTACGAGCAGTACTTC CSVGVTSGSYEQYF
TRBD2 TRBJ2-1 TRBV29-1 14 - TGCAGCGTCCATAGCGGGAAGGCTAACAATGAGCAGTTCTTC CSVHSGKANNEQFF
TRBD2 TRBJ2-5 TRBV5-1 14 - TGCGCCAGCAGCTCGCTAGCGGGAGGAGAGACCCAGTACTTC CASSSLAGGETQYF